The present T cell receptor beta chain was sequenced within a study of cytomegalovirus exposure and HLA in healthy donors (dated by TCRdb to about 2017). Turning to the overall study: In an earlier analysis of approximately 500 of the donors, 276 Gb of sequence data and 117 million unique TCR beta sequences from 150 million to 200 million T cells were reported. The study combined high-throughput TCR immunosequencing, statistical association of individual TCRs with disease status, and machine learning to predict cytomegalovirus infection status. A separate validation cohort of 100 to 150 different subjects was used in addition to the approximately 700-subject first cohort. Typing coverage varied by locus: 629-630 donors for A, B, C, DRB1 and DQB1; approximately 500 for DQA1; 600 to 610 for DPA1; approximately 450 for DPB1. On average, roughly 200,000 unique TCR beta nucleotide sequences were sequenced per donor among 350 to 400 genotyped donors of the cohort, with roughly 20% of those sequences being non-productive. Both class I and class II loci were covered by HLA typing, at four-digit resolution. A later genetic analysis used genome-wide SNP genotypes for about 65% of the 666 donors, treating that subset as a discovery cohort. Several DR-DQ haplotypes were handled as single units for association and clustering, since linkage in the cohort was strong. Donor age, sex, ethnicity and CMV serostatus were collected together with the repertoire data. Rather than using new phenotypic data, the later analysis identified candidate immune exposures from TCR beta sequences and from how often those sequences occurred across donors. The study used immunosequencing to profile the T cell repertoires of several hundred subjects and linked those repertoires to cytomegalovirus serostatus. Every repertoire in the discovery cohort had been generated on one and the same sequencing platform. The genetic ancestry cluster associated with self-reported Caucasian donors included 81% of the roughly 400 genotyped donors. The study aimed to test whether signatures of past pathogen exposure could be identified by cataloging public T cell receptors. In a later analysis, previously published TCR beta repertoires from roughly 710 donors were re-analyzed and high-resolution HLA genotyping was added so that TCR occurrence patterns could be studied. An earlier analysis of some 600 of the donors applied high-throughput TCR beta sequencing to assess whether each TCR beta V gene segment acted as functional or pseudogenic. Around 320 gigabases of sequencing data and approximately 80 million unique TCR sequences were included in an early release covering 500 to 750 HLA-typed donors. General conclusions and limits of the study: A cluster of highly shared sequence variants was judged likely to be a technical artifact of the sequencing pipeline. HLA typing was unavailable for some donors at each locus, so association tests used only the typed subset. Across donors, most TCR sequences were observed very rarely, whereas some public TCRs were present in many individuals. Three of the identified cytomegalovirus-associated TCR beta chains were confirmed in vitro to be specific for cytomegalovirus antigens. The study listed 164 TCR beta chains as associated with cytomegalovirus. A later analysis found that TCR association rates varied across HLA loci, with DRB1 alleles showing the most associated TCRs and HLA-C alleles the fewest. An earlier analysis of several hundred of the donors showed that most TCR beta V segments appeared in productive rearrangements either about 90% or about 30% of the time, which broadly matched IMGT annotations. In a later analysis, HLA-associated TCR beta chains showed more clonal expansion and lower generation probabilities than non-associated chains that were equally common. A later genetic analysis associated a missense DCLRE1C variant with V-gene and J-gene trimming of TCR beta chains, and an independent cohort replicated the association. Specific HLA alleles were associated with more than 15,000 TCR beta sequences at a false discovery rate of 0.05 in a later analysis. Because the 87-base-pair reads could not distinguish some IMGT-functional V segments, including TRBV6-2 and TRBV6-3, those segments were excluded. The authors suggested that the approach could potentially be generalized to other disease states and immunological phenotypes. Cytomegalovirus status was reported to be diagnosed by the classifier with high specificity and sensitivity in both the original and validation cohorts. According to a later analysis, most CMV-associated TCR beta chains appeared to be HLA-restricted, and the HLA associations seemed to be driven largely by CMV exposure. A later genetic analysis reported fewer N-insertions in productive TCRs among donors in an Asian-associated ancestry cluster than the 666-donor mean. A further reported finding was that TCR beta sequences accurately predicted the HLA-A and HLA-B alleles for most subjects in the first cohort. The only immune exposure information available for the cohort was CMV serostatus. Presence/absence analyses assumed roughly uniform sequencing depth across donors, an assumption that may not hold. Strong co-occurrence of HLA alleles, especially DR and DQ, made assigning TCR associations to individual alleles difficult. The earlier analysis of about 600 of the donors excluded approximately 15 rarely observed V segments, including chromosome 9 orphons, because counts were too low. Correlated functional status among segregating V segments might be attributable to linkage disequilibrium, but an unknown experimental factor could not be ruled out. Several of the top co-occurrence clusters appeared to be linked to parvovirus B19, influenza, CMV and Epstein-Barr virus, according to a later analysis. In this cohort, only TCR beta chains were sequenced, and detectable features were limited by the absence of alpha or paired-chain data.

As to this clone: Its antigen has not been determined.

V and J lose 5 bases and 1 base, and a span of 12 bases separates them. CDR1 and CDR2 are read off the germline V gene as SGHRS and YFSETQ. The CDR3 sequence holds 14 residues, the cysteine and phenylalanine included. Of all the DNA, just the CDR3 is kept, 42 bases in frame from base 1. The library relied on the immunoSEQ multiplex PCR assay. The multiplex PCR relied on a mix of 60 forward primers for TCR Vbeta segments and 13 reverse primers for TCR Jbeta segments. A multiplex PCR assay on genomic DNA amplified the CDR3 region of rearranged TCR beta genes. The Illumina HiSeq System was used to sequence the amplified TCR beta libraries as 87-base-pair reads. On the study's bioinformatics: In a later analysis, roughly 80 million unique TCR beta chains were counted across the roughly 610 repertoires, and roughly 10 million of these chains were shared by at least two donors. Raw reads were error-corrected and collapsed into unique sequences with a nearest-neighbor algorithm that merged closely related sequences to remove PCR and sequencing errors. Alignment of CDR3 sequences to IMGT reference sequences was used to assign V, D and J gene segments. For a sequence to be retained, a match of at least six nucleotides was required to both a V gene segment and a J gene segment. A rearrangement counted as productive if the CDR3 had no stop codons and remained in frame with V and J, and every other rearrangement counted as non-productive. CDR3 was defined according to IMGT convention as the region running from the second conserved V-encoded cysteine to the conserved J-encoded phenylalanine. In an earlier analysis of around 640 of the donors, sequences lacking an unambiguous match to a single V gene segment were excluded. In an earlier analysis of a few hundred of the donors, V segments were called functional above 56.7% productive rearrangements and were called segregating when the between-donor standard deviation exceeded 5%. A statistical classification framework was built for diagnosing cytomegalovirus status from the catalog of TCR beta chain sequences. In a later analysis, TCR nucleotide sequences were compared against IMGT/GENE-DB human TR gene sequences so that V and J genes could be assigned. The TCRdist pipeline was used in a later analysis to assign CDR3 sequences and most-parsimonious VDJ recombination scenarios. In a later analysis, every TCR beta chain was defined by the combination of its CDR3 amino acid sequence and its V-gene family, and reads without a unique V-gene family were dropped. A later analysis removed 592 highly shared, low-generation-probability nucleotide sequences to deal with suspected cross-contamination and a sequencing artifact. In a later analysis, a clonal expansion index for each public chain was calculated from normalized within-repertoire ranks of inferred template counts. In a later analysis, generation probabilities were computed with a VDJ recombination model fitted to out-of-frame rearrangements, and the resulting probabilities were checked against IGoR. In a later analysis, hypergeometric tests were used to score TCR-TCR, TCR-HLA and TCR-CMV co-occurrence, with a repertoire-size bias correction applied to TCR pairs. False discovery rates were estimated in a later analysis by permuting HLA or CMV assignments 20 times. In a later analysis, co-occurring TCRs were grouped with DBSCAN, and TCRdist sequence similarity was added when clustering was performed within HLA-allele-positive subsets. Co-occurrence clustering excluded repertoires with fewer than 30,000 or more than 120,000 public chains, plus five with anomalous nucleotide sharing. TCRdb carries this immuneACCESS record with in-frame sequences only. Its versions omit some clonotypes, under half of them owing to an unresolved V gene in the studies checked, with the rest unexplained. Clone size and the V and J calls come from that table; the DNA yielded D and trimming. The sample table records roughly 65,000 clones. Of the sample, approximately 15% falls within the top ten clones.

In total, roughly 670 healthy bone marrow donors made up the cohort. At the time of sampling, all cohort members were nominally healthy, though unrecorded immune exposures were likely present. The donor was CMV seronegative and was included in the group of 352 seronegative cohort members. A peripheral blood sample was provided by each donor, and peripheral blood mononuclear cells were used for TCR beta sequencing. The Qiagen DNeasy Blood Extraction Kit was used to extract genomic DNA from the blood cell samples. The V and J genes are TRBV5-1 and TRBJ1-1; the D gene identity is not certain. This clonotype was sampled from a boy aged 5-17 years in good health and CMV-seronegative. The specimen sequenced was PBMCs. The DNA sequence follows: TGCGCCAGCAGGCTTGAGCGTACGAACACTGAAGCTTTCTTT. Its protein product is CASRLERTNTEAFF. The CDR3, completed at both ends by the reference TRBV5-1 and TRBJ1-1 genes, gives the full variable domain KAGVTQTPRYLIKTRGQQVTLSCSPISGHRSVSWYQQTPGQGLQFLFEYFSETQRNKGNFPGRFSGRQFSNSRSEMNVSTLELGDSALYLCASRLERTNTEAFFGQGTRLTVV.